One sample yielded the 20 T cell receptor beta chains listed below, sequenced in a study of blood T cell repertoires in COVID-19. The protocol was immunoSEQ multiplex PCR, while the TCRdb copy is restricted to in-frame clones and leaves out a portion. The profile shows roughly 41,000 clones, approximately 90% of them singletons. Source material: peripheral blood. Receptors originate from a human donor in a cohort sampled during active COVID-19.

This clone was seen only once. This chain links TRBV5-1 with TRBJ2-3; 12 positions match TRBD2. After removal of 3 bases from V and 1 base from J, the junction contained 6 bases not matched to a gene. This CDR3 is built from 17 residues. Germline-derived CDR1 and CDR2 are SGHRS and YFSETQ. DNA for the CDR3: TGCGCCAGCAGCTCGGGACTAGCGGGTCGTGGCACAGATACGCAGTATTTT. It translates to CASSSGLAGRGTDTQYF. Variable domain in full (rest from reference TRBV5-1 and TRBJ2-3): KAGVTQTPRYLIKTRGQQVTLSCSPISGHRSVSWYQQTPGQGLQFLFEYFSETQRNKGNFPGRFSGRQFSNSRSEMNVSTLELGDSALYLCASSSGLAGRGTDTQYFGPGTRLTVL.

The chain uses TRBV30 and TRBJ2-5; TRBD2 is a possible D gene (6 bases). CDR3 length equals 13 residues. Trimming took off 1 base at V and 4 bases at J, with 10 bases between the two ends. Germline V CDR1 and CDR2: GTSNPN, SVGIG (reference sequence). This chain's CDR3 is CAWSGRGLETQYF. CDR3 sequence (DNA): TGTGCCTGGAGTGGACGGGGGTTAGAGACCCAGTACTTC.

The CDR3 DNA follows: TGCGCCAGCAGCCCGGGGGACAGGCAGGCAGATACGCAGTATTTT. Amino acid sequence: CASSPGDRQADTQYF. The chain is built from TRBV5-1 and TRBJ2-3, with TRBD1 matching 8 bases. CDR3 length: 15 residues. Germline CDR1 SGHRS, CDR2 YFSETQ. The ends lost 4 bases at V and 4 bases at J; junction bases unmatched: 8.

The rearrangement uses TRBV28 and TRBJ2-7; TRBD2 might be the D (6 bases). This CDR3 has 19 amino acids. Germline lookup yields CDR1 MDHEN and CDR2 SYDVKM. The V and J ends lost 7 bases and 5 bases respectively, with 33 bases between them. The DNA for the CDR3 is TGTGCCAGCACACTTAGCAGACTCCCTTTAATCGGCGGCGGGGACGAGCAGTACTTC. It encodes CASTLSRLPLIGGGDEQYF.

The chain recombines TRBV24-1 with TRBJ1-1, with 12 bases fitting TRBD1. Germline CDR1 is KGHDR and CDR2 is SFDVKD. Germline trimming cut 4 bases from V and 3 bases from J; bases unmatched to any gene: 5. The CDR3 has 16 residues. Here the CDR3 reads CATSDGTGGIDTEAFF. CDR3 coding DNA: TGTGCCACCAGTGACGGGACAGGGGGCATAGACACTGAAGCTTTCTTT.

The V and J genes are TRBV2 and TRBJ2-7, with 7 positions matching TRBD2. V shed 8 bases, J shed 2 bases, and the junction held 9 bases outside the gene matches. In germline, CDR1 is SNHLY, CDR2 FYNNEI. The CDR3 spans 14 residues. CDR3 in DNA: TGTGCCAGCCCTGGGGGGGTGGCTCCCTACGAGCAGTACTTC. It codes for CASPGGVAPYEQYF.

The CDR3 sequence: CASSLGLSGNTIYF. The DNA of the CDR3 is TGTGCCAGCAGTTTAGGACTGTCCGGAAACACCATATATTTT. V usage is TRBV27 and J usage is TRBJ1-3; no definite D call. The CDR3 covers 14 residues. The V and J ends lost 2 bases and 4 bases respectively, with 9 bases between them. Germline V gene data show CDR1 as MNHEY and CDR2 as SMNVEV (reference sequence).

This clone was seen a few times. V usage is TRBV6-5 and J usage is TRBJ1-5; 7 nucleotides match TRBD1. V lost 6 bases to trimming and J lost 5 bases; unmatched junction nucleotides: 7. This CDR3 spans 14 amino acids. CDR1 and CDR2 from the germline V gene are MNHEY and SVGAGI. Written as DNA, the CDR3 is TGTGCCAGCAGCGAGACAGGGAACCATCAGCCCCAGCATTTT. Its protein product is CASSETGNHQPQHF.

This clone was recorded only once. CDR3 sequence reads: CASSFRPLDYPNYNEQFF. The CDR3 region has the DNA TGTGCCAGCAGTTTTAGGCCCCTTGACTATCCCAACTACAATGAGCAGTTCTTC. The chain joins TRBV13 to TRBJ2-1, with a possible D match to TRBD2 (5 bases). Trimming took 6 bases from V and 3 from J, leaving 24 bases between them. This CDR3 spans 18 amino acids. Germline CDR1 PRHDT, CDR2 FYEKMQ (reference sequence).

The chain carries TRBV5-5 and TRBJ2-5; 11 nucleotides line up with TRBD2. Germline CDR1 reads SGHKS; CDR2 reads YYEKEE (reference sequence). This CDR3 is 19 amino acids long. The trim removed 0 bases at V and 2 bases at J, leaving 12 bases unmatched. The CDR3, as DNA: TGTGCCAGCAGCTTGGCCTTACTAGCGGGAGCGGTCGGTCAAGAGACCCAGTACTTC. Protein sequence: CASSLALLAGAVGQETQYF.

J is TRBJ2-1 and V is TRBV11-2, with TRBD2 matching over 7 bases. The CDR3 contains 17 residues. Germline assignment: CDR1 SGHAT and CDR2 FQNNGV. V shed 2 bases and J 0 bases; nucleotides not matched to a gene: 7. In DNA, the CDR3 is TGTGCCAGCAGCTTAAGGGAGGGTCGAAGCTCCTACAATGAGCAGTTCTTC. Protein product: CASSLREGRSSYNEQFF.

The V gene is TRBV29-1, the J gene TRBJ2-3, with 10 nucleotides matching TRBD2. This CDR3 region has 15 residues. The germline V gene has CDR1 SQVTM and CDR2 ANQGSEA. With V trimmed by 7 bases and J by 1 base, 8 bases remained unmatched. Here the CDR3 reads CSASGGVYGTDTQYF. CDR3 DNA: TGCAGCGCAAGCGGGGGGGTATATGGCACAGATACGCAGTATTTT.

The V call is TRBV28, the J call TRBJ2-7, with D perhaps TRBD2 (6 bases). The CDR3 has 12 amino acids. V gave up 8 bases and J gave up 0 bases, with 8 bases separating them. CDR1 and CDR2 from the germline V gene are MDHEN and SYDVKM. The CDR3 DNA reads as TGTGCCAGCCGGGACTTCTCCTACGAGCAGTACTTC. Protein sequence: CASRDFSYEQYF.

This clone was seen only a few times. The chain is built from TRBV27 and TRBJ1-2; D unresolved. Germline V gives CDR1 MNHEY, CDR2 SMNVEV (reference sequence). The CDR3 extends over 14 amino acids. The V end lost 3 bases, the J end lost 8 bases, and 16 bases lay between the germline ends. The CDR3 coding sequence is TGTGCCAGCAGTTTTGATGCTCGGGTCTCCGGCTACACCTTC. Translated: CASSFDARVSGYTF.

V gene TRBV6-5 combines with J gene TRBJ2-7; TRBD2 agrees at 8 bases. CDR3 length equals 15 residues. The V segment lost 2 bases and the J segment 5 bases; nucleotides outside the gene matches: 8. CDR1 MNHEY and CDR2 SVGAGI come from the germline V gene. CDR3 in DNA: TGTGCCAGCAGTTACCAGCGGACTAGCTTACACGAGCAGTACTTC. Its translation is CASSYQRTSLHEQYF.

This CDR3 reads CAIRPAGTAGTGELFF. DNA for the CDR3: TGTGCCATCAGACCGGCGGGGACGGCGGGCACCGGGGAGCTGTTTTTT. The rearrangement links TRBV10-3 to TRBJ2-2; the D gene is possibly TRBD2 (6 bases). The CDR3 consists of 16 residues. The V gene lost 6 bases and the J gene lost 4 bases, with 18 bases spanning the gap. Germline values: CDR1 ENHRY, CDR2 SYGVKD.

This chain's CDR3 is CSVEVTGDQYEQYF. The CDR3 DNA reads TGCAGCGTTGAAGTAACGGGGGACCAGTACGAGCAGTACTTC. The rearrangement links TRBV29-1 to TRBJ2-7; D is perhaps TRBD2 (6 bases). The CDR3 consists of 14 residues. Germline V CDR1 and CDR2: SQVTM, ANQGSEA. V lost 1 base and J 4 bases, leaving 14 bases between the germline ends.

The chain recombines TRBV7-3 with TRBJ2-1; TRBD1 agrees at 9 bases. The CDR3 consists of 13 residues. After removal of 0 bases from V and 10 bases from J, the junction contained 1 base not matched to a gene. Germline V lookup: CDR1 SGHTA, CDR2 FQGTGA. The CDR3 loop is CASSLTGTGEQFF. The CDR3 coding sequence is TGTGCCAGCAGCTTAACCGGGACAGGGGAGCAGTTCTTC. Based on the CDR3 plus reference TRBV7-3 and TRBJ2-1, the full variable domain is GAGVSQTPSNKVTEKGKYVELRCDPISGHTALYWYRQSLGQGPEFLIYFQGTGAADDSGLPNDRFFAVRPEGSVSTLKIQRTERGDSAVYLCASSLTGTGEQFFGPGTRLTVL.

The CDR3: CATSDPGTVRPYEQYF. The CDR3 region has the DNA TGTGCCACCAGTGATCCCGGGACAGTTCGTCCCTACGAGCAGTACTTC. The chain recombines TRBV24-1 with TRBJ2-7; TRBD1 matches 7 bases. The V gene end was trimmed by 3 bases and the J gene end by 2 bases; junction bases not matched to a gene: 9. This CDR3 is built from 16 residues. Germline loops: CDR1 KGHDR, CDR2 SFDVKD.

V and J are TRBV28 and TRBJ2-6; 9 bases match TRBD2. The V and J ends lost 5 bases and 4 bases, in that order; junction bases with no gene match: 18. The CDR3 has 20 residues. In germline, CDR1 is MDHEN, CDR2 SYDVKM. CDR3 region: CASSPYLLGLALGGANVLTF. CDR3 sequence (DNA): TGTGCCAGCAGTCCATACCTACTGGGACTAGCTCTGGGCGGGGCCAACGTCCTGACTTTC.